The rows below give T cell receptor beta chains drawn from one sample of a study of PD-L1 blockade in urothelial cancer. Here immunoSEQ multiplex PCR was the method, and the copy in TCRdb shows in-frame clones only, minus some. The sample holds 50,000 or so clones; 82% are singletons and the top ten take 3.5% to 5.5%. The sample here was PBMCs, taken around atezolizumab (anti-PD-L1) treatment. All receptors come from a man in his 70s with urothelial cancer. Both conserved end residues are part of each CDR3. A D gene is named only where the DNA matches it firmly. Size values are once, few and many counts, or a class for expanded clones, and some rows have none.

size: -
J: TRBJ2-5
V: TRBV29-1
D: TRBD2
CDR3: CSVMGLAVQETQYF
DNA: TGCAGCGTTATGGGACTAGCGGTCCAAGAGACCCAGTACTTC

size: once
J: TRBJ1-5
V: TRBV30
D: TRBD1
CDR3: CAWSGDRGREPQHF
DNA: TGTGCCTGGAGTGGGGACAGGGGCCGGGAGCCCCAGCATTTT

size: -
J: TRBJ2-2
V: TRBV27
D: TRBD1
CDR3: CASTSWGLGDRGQHGELFF
DNA: TGTGCCAGCACCTCTTGGGGGTTGGGTGACAGGGGGCAGCACGGGGAGCTGTTTTTT

size: -
J: TRBJ2-1
V: TRBV27
D: -
CDR3: CASSGRTPYNEQFF
DNA: TGTGCCAGCAGTGGCAGAACCCCCTACAATGAGCAGTTCTTC

size: -
J: TRBJ2-2
V: TRBV7-7
D: TRBD1
CDR3: CASSLGDRGRTGELFF
DNA: TGTGCTAGCAGCTTAGGAGACAGGGGAAGGACCGGGGAGCTGTTTTTT

size: -
J: TRBJ1-2
V: TRBV7-9
D: -
CDR3: CASSQIQDGYTF
DNA: TGTGCCAGCAGCCAGATACAGGACGGCTACACCTTC

size: -
J: TRBJ1-5
V: TRBV7-2
D: -
CDR3: CASSLTRNQPQHF
DNA: TGTGCCAGCAGCCTCACACGTAATCAGCCCCAGCATTTT

size: -
J: TRBJ1-1
V: TRBV5-1
D: TRBD1
CDR3: CASSRDRAFTEAFF
DNA: TGCGCCAGCAGCCGGGACAGGGCTTTCACTGAAGCTTTCTTT

size: -
J: TRBJ2-2
V: TRBV30
D: -
CDR3: CACHRLAGELFF
DNA: TGTGCCTGCCACAGACTAGCCGGGGAGCTGTTTTTT

size: -
J: TRBJ1-5
V: TRBV6-1
D: TRBD1
CDR3: CASSGDSSNQPQHF
DNA: TGTGCCAGCAGTGGGGACAGTAGCAATCAGCCCCAGCATTTT

size: once
J: TRBJ2-5
V: TRBV7-9
D: -
CDR3: CASSTRTGGQETQYF
DNA: TGTGCCAGCAGCACGAGGACAGGAGGGCAAGAGACCCAGTACTTC

size: once
J: TRBJ2-5
V: TRBV2
D: TRBD2
CDR3: CASSRTSGQETQYF
DNA: TGTGCCAGCAGTAGGACTAGCGGGCAAGAGACCCAGTACTTC

size: -
J: TRBJ1-1
V: TRBV28
D: -
CDR3: CASSLVRGNAEAFF
DNA: TGTGCCAGCAGTTTAGTTAGGGGAAACGCTGAAGCTTTCTTT

size: -
J: TRBJ1-5
V: TRBV19
D: -
CDR3: CASTPRGREGYSNQPQHF
DNA: TGTGCCAGTACCCCTCGGGGTCGGGAGGGGTATAGCAATCAGCCCCAGCATTTT

size: -
J: TRBJ1-2
V: TRBV28
D: TRBD1
CDR3: CASTLGTGWGYGYTF
DNA: TGTGCCAGCACCTTGGGGACAGGGTGGGGCTATGGCTACACCTTC

size: once
J: TRBJ2-6
V: TRBV19
D: TRBD1
CDR3: CASTRQGESGANVLTF
DNA: TGTGCCAGTACAAGACAGGGGGAGTCTGGGGCCAACGTCCTGACTTTC

size: -
J: TRBJ2-5
V: TRBV29-1
D: -
CDR3: CSALDRSQGTQYF
DNA: TGCAGCGCCCTAGACAGATCCCAAGGGACCCAGTACTTC

size: -
J: TRBJ2-5
V: TRBV30
D: -
CDR3: CAWRRGETQYF
DNA: TGTGCCTGGCGGAGAGGAGAGACCCAGTACTTC

size: -
J: TRBJ2-1
V: TRBV5-1
D: -
CDR3: CASSLGLANEQFF
DNA: TGCGCCAGCAGCCTGGGCTTAGCCAATGAGCAGTTCTTC

size: -
J: TRBJ1-5
V: TRBV2
D: TRBD1
CDR3: CASSTGDSNQPQHF
DNA: TGTGCCAGCAGCACAGGGGATAGCAATCAGCCCCAGCATTTT

size: -
J: TRBJ2-1
V: TRBV19
D: -
CDR3: CANKWGPGSYNEQFF
DNA: TGTGCCAATAAATGGGGCCCCGGCTCCTACAATGAGCAGTTCTTC

size: -
J: TRBJ2-1
V: TRBV6-1
D: -
CDR3: CASSGGLYNEQFF
DNA: TGTGCCAGCAGTGGCGGACTTTACAATGAGCAGTTCTTC

size: -
J: TRBJ1-5
V: TRBV7-9
D: -
CDR3: CASSPGGGGNQPQHF
DNA: TGTGCCAGCAGCCCCGGGGGAGGGGGCAATCAGCCCCAGCATTTT

size: -
J: TRBJ1-5
V: TRBV7-2
D: -
CDR3: CASSFDQNAVYSNQPQHF
DNA: TGTGCCAGCAGCTTCGACCAAAACGCGGTCTATAGCAATCAGCCCCAGCATTTT

size: -
J: TRBJ2-1
V: TRBV6-5
D: -
CDR3: CASIKEGGSYNEQFF
DNA: TGTGCCAGCATCAAAGAAGGAGGTTCCTACAATGAGCAGTTCTTC

size: few
J: TRBJ1-1
V: TRBV15
D: -
CDR3: CATSRVARGTEAFF
DNA: TGTGCCACCAGCAGAGTAGCCAGGGGCACTGAAGCTTTCTTT

size: -
J: TRBJ1-1
V: TRBV5-1
D: -
CDR3: CASSAGGENTEAFF
DNA: TGCGCCAGCAGCGCCGGGGGGGAAAACACTGAAGCTTTCTTT

size: -
J: TRBJ1-2
V: TRBV11-2
D: -
CDR3: CASSLSWTEFNYGYTF
DNA: TGTGCCAGCAGCTTAAGCTGGACAGAGTTTAACTATGGCTACACCTTC

size: few
J: TRBJ1-1
V: TRBV30
D: -
CDR3: CAWRRDRETEAFF
DNA: TGTGCCTGGAGACGGGATCGGGAAACTGAAGCTTTCTTT

size: -
J: TRBJ1-2
V: TRBV5-6
D: -
CDR3: CASGALDSLFGYTF
DNA: TGTGCCAGCGGGGCATTGGATTCCTTGTTCGGCTACACCTTC

size: -
J: TRBJ1-1
V: TRBV29-1
D: -
CDR3: CSVGVGGNTEAFF
DNA: TGCAGCGTTGGGGTAGGGGGGAACACTGAAGCTTTCTTT

size: -
J: TRBJ2-1
V: TRBV9
D: -
CDR3: CASSVDRGDEQFF
DNA: TGTGCCAGCAGCGTAGATCGGGGAGATGAGCAGTTCTTC

size: once
J: TRBJ2-2
V: TRBV10-1
D: TRBD1
CDR3: CASSGTGGRRLNTGELFF
DNA: TGCGCCAGCAGTGGGACAGGGGGCAGACGCCTAAACACCGGGGAGCTGTTTTTT

size: -
J: TRBJ2-7
V: TRBV18
D: -
CDR3: CASSPPTAGEQYF
DNA: TGTGCCAGCTCACCACCGACGGCGGGCGAGCAGTACTTC

size: -
J: TRBJ2-3
V: TRBV18
D: -
CDR3: CASSPDRVADTQYF
DNA: TGTGCCAGCTCCCCCGACCGGGTGGCAGATACGCAGTATTTT

size: -
J: TRBJ1-1
V: TRBV7-3
D: -
CDR3: CASSLEGGGQITEAFF
DNA: TGTGCCAGCAGCTTGGAGGGAGGCGGACAAATAACTGAAGCTTTCTTT

size: -
J: TRBJ2-7
V: TRBV7-9
D: -
CDR3: CASSLRSYEQYF
DNA: TGTGCCAGCAGCCTCCGCTCCTACGAGCAGTACTTC

size: -
J: TRBJ2-2
V: TRBV19
D: -
CDR3: CASSMRVLANTGELFF
DNA: TGTGCCAGTAGCATGAGAGTCCTCGCGAACACCGGGGAGCTGTTTTTT

size: -
J: TRBJ2-7
V: TRBV30
D: TRBD1
CDR3: CAWSVGDPGQGNF
DNA: TGTGCCTGGAGTGTAGGGGATCCGGGACAGGGCAACTTC

size: -
J: TRBJ1-1
V: TRBV18
D: -
CDR3: CASSRGGLDTEAFF
DNA: TGTGCCAGCTCCCGGGGGGGGCTGGACACTGAAGCTTTCTTT

size: -
J: TRBJ1-1
V: TRBV18
D: -
CDR3: CASSGQGSTEAFF
DNA: TGTGCCAGCTCAGGTCAGGGGTCCACTGAAGCTTTCTTT

size: -
J: TRBJ2-5
V: TRBV14
D: -
CDR3: CASSQVQQETQYF
DNA: TGTGCCAGCAGCCAAGTGCAGCAAGAGACCCAGTACTTC

size: few
J: TRBJ2-7
V: TRBV28
D: TRBD2
CDR3: CASRGSGRGVGEQYF
DNA: TGTGCCAGCAGAGGAAGCGGGAGGGGAGTTGGGGAGCAGTACTTC

size: -
J: TRBJ2-3
V: TRBV5-4
D: TRBD2
CDR3: CASSPPGTSGITDTQYF
DNA: TGTGCCAGCAGCCCCCCTGGGACTAGCGGGATCACAGATACGCAGTATTTT

size: few
J: TRBJ2-5
V: TRBV2
D: -
CDR3: CASSEPVLRTQYF
DNA: TGTGCCAGCAGTGAACCCGTACTTCGGACCCAGTACTTC

size: -
J: TRBJ1-1
V: TRBV18
D: -
CDR3: CASSEQGGTEAFF
DNA: TGTGCCAGCTCAGAACAGGGCGGGACTGAAGCTTTCTTT

size: -
J: TRBJ2-5
V: TRBV5-1
D: TRBD2
CDR3: CASSLPSGNQETQYF
DNA: TGCGCCAGCAGCTTGCCTAGCGGGAACCAAGAGACCCAGTACTTC

size: once
J: TRBJ2-7
V: TRBV28
D: TRBD2
CDR3: CASRGGSLGEQYF
DNA: TGTGCCAGCCGAGGCGGGAGCCTGGGGGAGCAGTACTTC

size: -
J: TRBJ2-7
V: TRBV30
D: TRBD1
CDR3: CACPTTGTGITSEQYF
DNA: TGTGCCTGCCCAACGACCGGGACAGGCATTACCTCCGAGCAGTACTTC

size: -
J: TRBJ2-1
V: TRBV7-9
D: TRBD2
CDR3: CASTAGDFNEQFF
DNA: TGTGCCAGCACGGCGGGAGACTTCAATGAGCAGTTCTTC

size: -
J: TRBJ1-1
V: TRBV10-3
D: -
CDR3: CAISESRGRNTEAFF
DNA: TGTGCCATCAGTGAATCCAGGGGTCGGAACACTGAAGCTTTCTTT

size: -
J: TRBJ1-5
V: TRBV19
D: TRBD1
CDR3: CASSPGTGREQPQHF
DNA: TGTGCCAGTAGTCCGGGGACAGGGAGGGAGCAGCCCCAGCATTTT

size: -
J: TRBJ2-7
V: TRBV18
D: TRBD1
CDR3: CASSQGQGGTYEQYF
DNA: TGTGCCAGCTCGCAAGGACAGGGGGGGACCTACGAGCAGTACTTC